Listed here are 15 T cell receptor beta chains from one sample, sequenced in a study of OX40 agonist ivuxolimab in advanced cancers. The library was prepared using the immunoSEQ multiplex PCR assay. TCRdb took this table from immuneACCESS and kept in-frame rearrangements with V and J called. Such tables lack part of the clones; where checked against another copy, unresolved V genes explain under half of the gap, and the rest is unexplained. Here the sample has fewer than 90,000 clones; around nine tenths occur a single time. Clones ranked in the top ten supply approximately 0.8% of the sample. This sample comprised CD4+ or CD8+ T cells sorted from blood, obtained in a trial of the OX40 agonist ivuxolimab. The source is an adult with an advanced solid tumor such as melanoma, head and neck, liver or kidney cancer.

This clone showed up just once. The V and J genes are TRBV19 and TRBJ1-1; 10 nucleotides align to TRBD1. V trimming: 3 bases; J trimming: 5 bases; junction bases outside the gene matches: 9. Germline V gene data show CDR1 as LNHDA and CDR2 as SQIVND (reference sequence). This CDR3 spans 16 amino acids. CDR3 coding DNA: TGTGCCAGTAGTATCGAGACAGGGGGCCTAGGGACTGAAGCTTTCTTT. Its translation: CASSIETGGLGTEAFF.

Turning to this clone: This sample also contains other DNA sequences that code for the same CDR3. V and J are TRBV6-5 and TRBJ1-5; D remains ambiguous. The CDR3 spans 10 residues. Germline CDR1 is MNHEY and CDR2 is SVGAGI. The germline V and J ends were trimmed by 9 bases and 14 bases, with 14 bases remaining between them. The CDR3 protein is CASSGFRKHF. CDR3 DNA sequence: TGTGCCAGTAGTGGATTCCGGAAGCATTTT.

This sequence joins TRBV7-8 and TRBJ2-7; 10 bases agree with TRBD1. Looked up from germline, CDR1 is SGHVS and CDR2 is FQNEAQ. V shed 5 bases and J 3 bases; nucleotides not matched to a gene: 7. The CDR3 extends over 15 amino acids. The DNA for the CDR3 is TGTGCCAGCAGCGATTGGACAGGGGGTATCTACGAGCAGTACTTC. Translated: CASSDWTGGIYEQYF. The complete variable domain, with remaining parts taken from reference TRBV7-8 and TRBJ2-7, reads GAGVSQSPRYKVAKRGQDVALRCDPISGHVSLFWYQQALGQGPEFLTYFQNEAQLDKSGLPSDRFFAERPEGSVSTLKIQRTQQEDSAVYLCASSDWTGGIYEQYFGPGTRLTVT.

V usage is TRBV5-8 and J usage is TRBJ2-1; possible D gene TRBD2, 5 bases. Germline-derived CDR1 and CDR2 are SGHTS and YDEGEE. The V gene lost 3 bases and the J gene lost 0 bases, with 10 bases spanning the gap. The CDR3 contains 15 residues. The DNA of the CDR3 is TGTGCCAGCAGCTGGAGTGGGAGCTCCTACAATGAGCAGTTCTTC. It is translated as CASSWSGSSYNEQFF.

The chain couples TRBV2 to TRBJ1-4; no clear D. With 9 bases removed from V and 2 bases from J, the gap between germline ends came to 7 bases. There are 12 residues in the CDR3. Germline-derived CDR1 and CDR2 are SNHLY and FYNNEI. DNA for the CDR3: TGTGCCAGTCAGATTACTAATGAAAAACTGTTTTTT. It encodes CASQITNEKLFF.

The gene calls are TRBV19 and TRBJ2-7; possible D gene TRBD1, 5 bases. V gave up 4 bases and J gave up 4 bases, with 14 bases separating them. The CDR3 is 14 residues long. The germline CDR1 and CDR2 sequences are LNHDA and SQIVND (reference sequence). The DNA for the CDR3 is TGTGCCAGTAGTACCCCAGGGAATTGGTACGAGCAGTACTTC. This codes for CASSTPGNWYEQYF.

The V and J genes are TRBV7-9 and TRBJ2-7; D may match TRBD1 or TRBD2 (6 bases each). Trimming pared 5 bases from V and 3 bases from J, leaving 11 bases between. The germline CDR1 and CDR2 sequences are SEHNR and FQNEAQ (reference sequence). The CDR3 sequence is 13 residues long. CDR3: CASSRGDLYEQYF. CDR3 coding DNA: TGTGCCAGCAGCAGGGGGGACCTCTACGAGCAGTACTTC.

V gene TRBV28 combines with J gene TRBJ2-7; 9 nucleotides line up with TRBD1. The CDR3 runs 14 residues. J lost 4 bases, V lost 6 bases, and 7 bases had no gene match. Germline loops: CDR1 MDHEN, CDR2 SYDVKM. CDR3 residues: CASRDSQGAYEQYF. CDR3 nucleotide sequence: TGTGCCAGCAGAGACTCACAGGGGGCGTACGAGCAGTACTTC.

The chain is built from TRBV20-1 and TRBJ1-2; D gene uncertain. Germline values: CDR1 DFQATT, CDR2 SNEGSKA (reference sequence). This CDR3 has 11 residues. V lost 3 bases and J lost 8, with 10 bases in between. The CDR3 sequence: CSASGVLGYTF. The CDR3, as DNA: TGCAGTGCTAGCGGGGTTCTAGGCTACACCTTC.

V is TRBV19 and J is TRBJ2-6; D remains ambiguous. V shed 3 bases and J shed 0 bases, with 18 bases lying between them. This CDR3 has 19 residues. Germline V CDR1 and CDR2: LNHDA, SQIVND (reference sequence). CDR3 residues: CASSIWIRPLPSGANVLTF. Written as DNA, the CDR3 is TGTGCCAGTAGTATCTGGATCAGGCCCCTACCCTCTGGGGCCAACGTCCTGACTTTC.

V gene TRBV7-3 combines with J gene TRBJ2-2, with a weak D call TRBD2 (5 bases). CDR1 SGHTA and CDR2 FQGTGA come from the germline V gene. The CDR3 runs 15 residues. Trimming shortened V by 1 base and J by 0 bases, and 6 bases separated the two germline ends. CDR3 nucleotides: TGTGCCAGCAGCTTAAGCGGGCCGAACACCGGGGAGCTGTTTTTT. Protein: CASSLSGPNTGELFF.

This rearrangement joins TRBV7-6 to TRBJ2-2; 11 bases fit TRBD2. Germline V gene lookup returns CDR1 SGHVS and CDR2 FNYEAQ. This CDR3 spans 14 amino acids. Unmatched junction bases numbered 2, after V lost 7 bases and J lost 4 bases. This CDR3 is CASKLAGATGELFF. CDR3 bases: TGTGCCAGCAAACTAGCGGGGGCCACCGGGGAGCTGTTTTTT.

This chain links TRBV5-5 with TRBJ1-2; tentative D call: TRBD1 (6 bases). The V and J ends lost 4 bases and 8 bases respectively, with 18 bases between them. CDR3 length: 14 amino acids. Germline CDR1 reads SGHKS; CDR2 reads YYEKEE (reference sequence). As DNA, the CDR3 is TGTGCCAGCAGCAGCTCGTCGCGGGGGCAAGGCTACACCTTC. This codes for CASSSSSRGQGYTF.

The rearrangement uses TRBV5-1 and TRBJ2-5; 8 positions agree with TRBD2. CDR1 and CDR2 from the germline V gene are SGHRS and YFSETQ. The V gene end was trimmed by 4 bases and the J gene end by 0 bases; junction bases not matched to a gene: 8. There are 16 residues in the CDR3. The CDR3 loop reads CASSGTSGGNQETQYF. The CDR3 coding sequence is TGCGCCAGCAGCGGCACTAGCGGAGGTAACCAAGAGACCCAGTACTTC.

The chain couples TRBV21-1 to TRBJ1-2; the tabulated D call, TRBD1, remains unverified against the DNA. TRBV21-1 is given as a pseudogene. This CDR3 region has 17 residues. The CDR3 spells CASSKRPGTGVGFGYTF. For the CDR3, the DNA is TGTGCCAGCAGCAAAAGGCCCGGAACAGGGGTGGGTTTTGGCTACACCTTC.